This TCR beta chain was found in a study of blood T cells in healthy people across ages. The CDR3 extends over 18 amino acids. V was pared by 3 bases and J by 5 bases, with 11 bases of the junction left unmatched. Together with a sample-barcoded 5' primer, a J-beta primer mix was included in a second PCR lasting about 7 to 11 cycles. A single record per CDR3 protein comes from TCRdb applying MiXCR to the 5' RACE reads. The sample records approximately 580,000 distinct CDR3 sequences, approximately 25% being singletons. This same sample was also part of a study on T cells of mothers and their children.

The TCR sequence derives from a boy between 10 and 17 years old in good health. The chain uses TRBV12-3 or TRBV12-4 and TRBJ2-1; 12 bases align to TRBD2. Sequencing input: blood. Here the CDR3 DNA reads TGTGCCAGCAGTTTTGCCCGACTAGCGGGAGTTGAAAACAATGAGCAGTTCTTC. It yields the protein CASSFARLAGVENNEQFF.